The clone carrying this T cell receptor (beta chain) was counted a few times. Its matching antigen is unknown. TCRdb ran MiXCR on the reads and lists one entry per CDR3 protein. The data contain about 920,000 distinct CDR3 sequences, around 31% of them singletons. The data originate from a study of T cell repertoires in cytomegalovirus infection. The receptor's source is a human donor in good health (CMV status not recorded). Some clones in this sample may be carry-over from other donors' samples. The sample consisted of cultured CD8+ T cells from PBMCs, taken from culture after CMV antigen stimulation.

The CDR3, as DNA: TGTGCCACCCTCTCCCCCACAGGGGGATTCCTCTCTGGGGCCAACGTCCTGACTTTC. This codes for CATLSPTGGFLSGANVLTF. This rearrangement joins TRBV6-1 to TRBJ2-6; 8 bases line up with TRBD1. CDR3 length: 19 amino acids. Germline trimming cut 10 bases from V and 0 bases from J; bases unmatched to any gene: 17. In germline, CDR1 is MNHNS, CDR2 SASEGT.